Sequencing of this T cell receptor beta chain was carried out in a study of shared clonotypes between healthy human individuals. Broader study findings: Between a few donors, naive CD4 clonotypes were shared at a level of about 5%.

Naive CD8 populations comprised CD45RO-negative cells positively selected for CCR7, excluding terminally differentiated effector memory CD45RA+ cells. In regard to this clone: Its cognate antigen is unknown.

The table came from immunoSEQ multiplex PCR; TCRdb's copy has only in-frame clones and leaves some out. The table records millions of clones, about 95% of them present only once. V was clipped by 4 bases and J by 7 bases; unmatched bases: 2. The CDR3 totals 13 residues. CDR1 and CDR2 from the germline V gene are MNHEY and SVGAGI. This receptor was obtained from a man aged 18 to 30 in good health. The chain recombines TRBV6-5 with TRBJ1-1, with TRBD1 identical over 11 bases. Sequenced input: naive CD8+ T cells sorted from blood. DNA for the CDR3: TGTGCCAGCAGTTTGGGACAGGGGGATGAAGCTTTCTTT. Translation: CASSLGQGDEAFF.